Listed here are 31 T cell receptor beta chains from one sample, sequenced in a study of CD8+CD57+ T cells in acquired aplastic anemia. Investigators profiled TCR beta VDJ and CDR3 from genomic DNA template. A single record per CDR3 protein comes from TCRdb applying MiXCR to the reads. The table records 150,000 to 200,000 distinct CDR3 sequences, about 64% of them present only once. The sequenced sample was sorted CD4+, CD8+, or CD8+CD57+ T cells (not recorded which) from PBMCs. These receptors all come from a human donor in good health.

For this clonotype: The final CDR3 position lacks the conserved phenylalanine or tryptophan, pointing to a likely read error. The chain joins TRBV5-4 to TRBJ1-1, with D perhaps TRBD1 (6 bases). The CDR3 length is 13 residues. CDR1 is SGHNT, CDR2 YYREEE, per germline (reference sequence). In nucleotides, the CDR3 is TGTGCTAGCAGCACTACACAGGGAACTGAAGCTTTCTTA. Residues: CASSTTQGTEAFL.

Note on this clonotype: One end of the junction fails to match germline, which may point to a read error. This sequence joins TRBV15 and TRBJ2-5; TRBD1 might be the D (5 bases). Germline CDR1 LNHNV, CDR2 YYDKDF (reference sequence). This CDR3 contains 12 residues. The CDR3 region has the DNA TGTGCCACCAGCGGAGATCAGGGGACCCAGTACTTC. Translation gives CATSGDQGTQYF.

This clonotype was counted many times. J is TRBJ2-7 and V is TRBV9; D possibly corresponds to TRBD1 (6 bases). The CDR3 length is 15 residues. The V and J ends lost 0 bases and 3 bases respectively, with 13 bases between them. CDR1 is SGDLS and CDR2 is YYNGEE in the germline V gene. CDR3 in amino acids: CASSVAGGQIYEQYF. The CDR3 coding sequence is TGTGCCAGCAGCGTAGCCGGCGGACAGATCTACGAGCAGTACTTC. The full variable domain, in which reference TRBV9 and TRBJ2-7 provide the parts outside the CDR3, is DSGVTQTPKHLITATGQRVTLRCSPRSGDLSVYWYQQSLDQGLQFLIQYYNGEERAKGNILERFSAQQFPDLHSELNLSSLELGDSALYFCASSVAGGQIYEQYFGPGTRLTVT.

The CDR3 sequence: CASSYRGPNTGELFF. The CDR3 bases are TGTGCCAGCAGTTACAGGGGTCCGAACACCGGGGAGCTGTTTTTT. The V call is TRBV9, the J call TRBJ2-2; 7 bases line up with TRBD1. This CDR3 has 15 amino acids. V was clipped by 5 bases and J by 0 bases; unmatched bases: 4. Germline V CDR1 and CDR2: SGDLS, YYNGEE. Full variable domain (missing parts from reference TRBV9 and TRBJ2-2): DSGVTQTPKHLITATGQRVTLRCSPRSGDLSVYWYQQSLDQGLQFLIQYYNGEERAKGNILERFSAQQFPDLHSELNLSSLELGDSALYFCASSYRGPNTGELFFGEGSRLTVL.

This chain uses TRBV24-1 with TRBJ2-5; D is unclear. V lost 0 bases and J 4 bases, leaving 2 bases between the germline ends. The V gene's germline CDR1 is KGHDR and CDR2 SFDVKD. The CDR3 loop spans 12 amino acids. The CDR3 region is CATSDLLETQYF. The CDR3 DNA reads as TGTGCCACCAGTGATTTGCTAGAGACCCAGTACTTC.

V is TRBV12-3 or TRBV12-4 and J is TRBJ2-3; D unresolved. V was clipped by 3 bases and J by 3 bases, with 10 bases between them. The CDR3 is 14 amino acids. DNA of the CDR3: TGTGCCAGCAGTTTGTCAGGTGAAACAGATACGCAGTATTTT. Protein sequence: CASSLSGETDTQYF.

There are many counts of this clonotype. The rearrangement links TRBV20-1 to TRBJ2-7; TRBD2 matches 10 bases. Germline lookup yields CDR1 DFQATT and CDR2 SNEGSKA (reference sequence). V lost 0 bases to trimming and J lost 3 bases; unmatched junction nucleotides: 11. This CDR3 is 17 amino acids long. This CDR3 is CSARDNGLAGVSYEQYF. The CDR3 nucleotides read TGCAGTGCTAGAGATAACGGCCTAGCGGGAGTAAGCTACGAGCAGTACTTC.

The CDR3 coding sequence is TGTGCCAGCAGCTTCGGGACAGGGAACAATCAGCCCCAGCATTTT. Translation: CASSFGTGNNQPQHF. J is TRBJ1-5 and V is TRBV25-1; 9 nucleotides match TRBD1. The CDR3 contains 15 residues. Trimming removed 6 bases from V and 3 bases from J; junction bases left unmatched: 6. Germline lookup yields CDR1 MGHDK and CDR2 SYGVNS.

J is TRBJ1-1 and V is TRBV28; D gene ambiguous. V shed 3 bases and J shed 1 base, with 9 bases lying between them. Per the germline V gene, CDR1 is MDHEN and CDR2 is SYDVKM. CDR3 length: 14 residues. The CDR3 reads CASSFPRRNTEAFF. In DNA, the CDR3 is TGTGCCAGCAGTTTTCCCCGCCGGAACACTGAAGCTTTCTTT.

This clonotype was seen ten or more times. In nucleotides, the CDR3 is TGTGCCAGCAGTTTAGGGACTAGCGGGGCAGGATGGCAGTACTTC. Its translation is CASSLGTSGAGWQYF. The chain combines TRBV28 with TRBJ2-7; 13 bases align to TRBD2. The germline CDR1 and CDR2 sequences are MDHEN and SYDVKM. The trim removed 2 bases at V and 9 bases at J, leaving 7 bases unmatched. The CDR3 is made up of 15 amino acids.

J is TRBJ2-7 and V is TRBV5-1, with D possibly TRBD2 on 6 matching bases. Trimming shortened V by 3 bases and J by 8 bases, and 9 bases separated the two germline ends. This CDR3 has 11 amino acids. The germline CDR1 and CDR2 sequences are SGHRS and YFSETQ. CDR3 sequence: CASSWEDKQYF. In DNA form, the CDR3 reads TGCGCCAGCAGCTGGGAGGACAAGCAGTACTTC. The complete variable domain, with remaining parts taken from reference TRBV5-1 and TRBJ2-7, reads KAGVTQTPRYLIKTRGQQVTLSCSPISGHRSVSWYQQTPGQGLQFLFEYFSETQRNKGNFPGRFSGRQFSNSRSEMNVSTLELGDSALYLCASSWEDKQYFGPGTRLTVT.

As to this clonotype: A read error may account for a junction end that differs from germline. This chain joins TRBV7-2 and TRBJ2-3, with 8 bases identical to TRBD2. This CDR3 spans 13 amino acids. CDR1 and CDR2 from the germline V gene are SGHTA and FQGNSA. The CDR3 DNA sequence: TGCGCCAGCAGCCAAGATCGGGGGGGGCGAGTCTCGTTT. Translation gives CASSQDRGGRVSF.

The chain couples TRBV7-9 to TRBJ2-7; D is unclear. The CDR3 is 15 amino acids. Germline V gives CDR1 SEHNR, CDR2 FQNEAQ (reference sequence). With 5 bases removed from V and 0 bases from J, the gap between germline ends came to 14 bases. CDR3 protein: CASSPWTGSSYEQYF. The CDR3 DNA is TGTGCCAGCAGCCCGTGGACGGGCAGCTCCTACGAGCAGTACTTC.

The genes are TRBV7-2 and TRBJ1-6; D is perhaps TRBD1 (5 bases). Germline assignment: CDR1 SGHTA and CDR2 FQGNSA. The CDR3 covers 17 residues. Trimming left V 0 bases short and J 3 bases short, with 12 bases between. This chain's CDR3 is CASSLASSRDYNSPLHF. The CDR3 DNA reads as TGTGCCAGCAGCTTAGCCTCGTCCAGGGACTATAATTCACCCCTCCACTTT.

The chain couples TRBV7-9 to TRBJ2-7, with D hard to call. The CDR3 sequence is 15 residues long. Between the trimmed V and J ends, which lost 4 bases and 5 bases, there was a span of 18 bases. Germline CDR1 SEHNR, CDR2 FQNEAQ (reference sequence). CDR3 sequence: CASSCTVFHPNEQYF. In nucleotides, the CDR3 is TGTGCCAGCAGCTGCACGGTGTTTCATCCGAACGAGCAGTACTTC.

The chain employs TRBV5-1 and TRBJ2-7; 7 nucleotides align to TRBD1. Germline trimming cut 4 bases from V and 2 bases from J; bases unmatched to any gene: 9. Germline-derived CDR1 and CDR2 are SGHRS and YFSETQ. The CDR3 runs to 15 residues. The CDR3 sequence is CASSVTGVNPYEQYF. The CDR3 DNA follows: TGCGCCAGCAGCGTTACAGGGGTAAATCCCTACGAGCAGTACTTC.

The rearrangement uses TRBV28 and TRBJ2-1; 7 nucleotides line up with TRBD1. The J segment lost 6 bases and the V segment lost 7 bases, leaving 12 bases of the junction unmatched. Germline V gene sequence: CDR1 MDHEN, CDR2 SYDVKM. CDR3 length equals 15 residues. CDR3 sequence reads: CASTKPLTGPNEQFF. The CDR3 DNA reads TGTGCCAGCACGAAGCCATTGACAGGGCCCAATGAGCAGTTCTTC.

This clonotype was detected a few times. The rearrangement uses TRBV15 and TRBJ1-6; tentative D call: TRBD1 (6 bases). V lost 5 bases to trimming and J lost 9 bases, with 14 bases between them. The CDR3 has 14 amino acids. Germline assignment: CDR1 LNHNV and CDR2 YYDKDF (reference sequence). In DNA, the CDR3 is TGTGCCACCAGCGGCAGGGGACTGGGTTCACCCCTCCACTTT. Translated: CATSGRGLGSPLHF.

The rearrangement joins TRBV7-9 to TRBJ2-7, with D perhaps given as TRBD1 or TRBD2 (6 bases each). V lost 3 bases and J 5 bases, leaving 11 bases between the germline ends. This CDR3 spans 13 amino acids. Germline values: CDR1 SEHNR, CDR2 FQNEAQ (reference sequence). CDR3 in amino acids: CASSFTGADEQYF. In DNA form, the CDR3 reads TGTGCCAGCAGCTTCACGGGGGCCGACGAGCAGTACTTC.

This clonotype appeared once. The chain carries TRBV7-4 and TRBJ2-5; either TRBD1 or TRBD2 may fit D (6 bases each). V lost 6 bases and J 5 bases, leaving 13 bases between the germline ends. Germline values: CDR1 SGHVT, CDR2 SQSDAQ. CDR3 length equals 13 residues. The CDR3 is CASRSGARETQYF. As DNA, the CDR3 is TGTGCCAGCAGGTCGGGGGCCCGTGAGACCCAGTACTTC.

There are many counts of this clonotype. As DNA, the CDR3 is TGTGCCACCGGGGTTTCAGCTAGCACAGATACGCAGTATTTT. It translates to CATGVSASTDTQYF. The rearrangement uses TRBV24-1 and TRBJ2-3; D is ambiguous. CDR1 is KGHDR, CDR2 SFDVKD, per germline. The CDR3 has 14 residues. V was clipped by 9 bases and J by 0 bases, with 12 bases between them.

This clonotype showed up many times. V usage is TRBV7-3 and J usage is TRBJ1-1, with unresolved D. With 1 base removed from V and 1 base from J, the gap between germline ends came to 10 bases. The CDR3 is 15 amino acids. The germline CDR1 and CDR2 sequences are SGHTA and FQGTGA. The CDR3 loop reads CASSLILVGNTEAFF. CDR3 nucleotide sequence: TGTGCCAGCAGCTTAATCCTGGTCGGGAACACTGAAGCTTTCTTT.

In its sample, this clonotype was seen many times. This rearrangement joins TRBV6-5 to TRBJ2-3; a weak D match, TRBD2 (6 bases). This CDR3 contains 15 residues. Deletions cut 1 base from V and 0 bases from J, with 8 bases between. Germline loops: CDR1 MNHEY, CDR2 SVGAGI. CDR3 nucleotide sequence: TGTGCCAGCAGTTACTTTGGGACTAGCACAGATACGCAGTATTTT. It specifies CASSYFGTSTDTQYF.

The chain combines TRBV7-8 with TRBJ2-7, with TRBD1 matching over 10 bases. This CDR3 is built from 15 residues. CDR1 and CDR2 from the germline V gene are SGHVS and FQNEAQ. The V and J ends lost 1 base and 4 bases, in that order; junction bases with no gene match: 4. This CDR3 reads CASSLGWTGGYEQYF. The DNA for the CDR3 is TGTGCCAGCAGCTTAGGGTGGACAGGGGGATACGAGCAGTACTTC.

The table lists this clonotype with many counts. The genes are TRBV20-1 and TRBJ2-5; the D is unclear. V lost 4 bases, J lost 5 bases, and 14 bases lay in between. Germline assignment: CDR1 DFQATT and CDR2 SNEGSKA (reference sequence). This CDR3 is built from 13 residues. The CDR3 spells CSATWTDAETQYF. CDR3 nucleotide sequence: TGCAGTGCTACATGGACGGATGCGGAGACCCAGTACTTC.

This clonotype is judged large. V is TRBV15 and J is TRBJ2-2, with a weak D call TRBD2 (5 bases). The CDR3 has 15 residues. The V and J ends lost 4 bases and 1 base respectively, with 10 bases between them. CDR1 is LNHNV and CDR2 is YYDKDF in the germline V gene (reference sequence). The CDR3 is CATSTRGGNTGELFF. The CDR3 DNA reads as TGTGCCACCAGCACTAGAGGAGGGAACACCGGGGAGCTGTTTTTT.

This clonotype was counted ten times or more. The genes are TRBV7-8 and TRBJ1-4, with 7 bases aligning to TRBD1. The CDR3 length is 16 residues. The V gene's germline CDR1 is SGHVS and CDR2 FQNEAQ. V lost 5 bases to trimming and J lost 4 bases; unmatched junction nucleotides: 10. DNA of the CDR3: TGTGCCAGCAGCCAACAGGGACAGAAGATTAATGAAAAACTGTTTTTT. This gives the protein CASSQQGQKINEKLFF.

This chain connects TRBV15 to TRBJ1-2; D not resolved. The germline gives CDR1 LNHNV, CDR2 YYDKDF (reference sequence). V was clipped by 1 base and J by 4 bases, with 10 bases between them. There are 14 residues in the CDR3. CDR3 nucleotides: TGTGCCACCAGCAGAGCTACAAGCCCCTATGGCTACACCTTC. Translated: CATSRATSPYGYTF.

This clonotype was recorded only once. This may be a read error: a much more frequent sequence differs by one nucleotide. This sequence joins TRBV7-9 and TRBJ2-1; unclear D gene. The length of the CDR3 is 16 residues. The germline V gene encodes CDR1 SEHNR and CDR2 FQNEAQ (reference sequence). CDR3 in amino acids: CASSQDDRSGDVGQFF. In DNA, the CDR3 is TGCGCCAGCAGCCAAGATGATCGCTCAGGAGATGTTGGGCAGTTCTTC. Full variable domain (missing parts from reference TRBV7-9 and TRBJ2-1): DTGVSQNPRHKITKRGQNVTFRCDPISEHNRLYWYRQTLGQGPEFLTYFQNEAQLEKSRLLSDRFSAERPKGSFSTLEIQRTEQGDSAMYLCASSQDDRSGDVGQFFGPGTRLTVL.

The chain is built from TRBV2 and TRBJ2-1; D is unresolved. The CDR3 has 11 amino acids. The germline gives CDR1 SNHLY, CDR2 FYNNEI. The V end was cut by 6 bases, the J end by 8 bases, with 8 bases between. This CDR3 reads CASSPEDEQFF. In DNA, the CDR3 is TGTGCCAGCAGCCCCGAGGATGAGCAGTTCTTC.

V and J are TRBV7-8 and TRBJ1-5, with D unclear. This CDR3 region has 13 residues. Germline CDR1 SGHVS, CDR2 FQNEAQ. The V end lost 2 bases, the J end lost 5 bases, and 7 bases lay between the germline ends. CDR3 loop: CASSLYYDQPQHF. CDR3 DNA sequence: TGTGCCAGCAGCTTATATTACGATCAGCCCCAGCATTTT.